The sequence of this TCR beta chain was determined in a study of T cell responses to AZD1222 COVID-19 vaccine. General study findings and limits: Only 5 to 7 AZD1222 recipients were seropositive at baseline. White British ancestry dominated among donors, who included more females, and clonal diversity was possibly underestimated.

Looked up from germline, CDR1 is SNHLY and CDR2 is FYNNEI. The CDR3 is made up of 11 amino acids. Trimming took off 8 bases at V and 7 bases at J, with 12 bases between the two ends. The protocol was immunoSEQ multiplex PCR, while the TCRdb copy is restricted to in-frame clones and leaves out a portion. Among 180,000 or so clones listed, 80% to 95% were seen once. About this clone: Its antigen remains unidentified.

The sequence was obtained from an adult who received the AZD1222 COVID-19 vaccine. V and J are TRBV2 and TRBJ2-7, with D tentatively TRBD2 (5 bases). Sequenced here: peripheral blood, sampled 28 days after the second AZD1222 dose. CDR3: CASGSGWEQYF. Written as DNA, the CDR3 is TGTGCCAGCGGATCGGGGTGGGAGCAGTACTTC.